The entry below describes one T cell receptor beta chain. The antigen is unknown. This sample stems from a study of OX40 agonist ivuxolimab in advanced cancers. Study information: The diagnoses of dose-escalation patients were hepatocellular carcinoma, melanoma, renal cell or head and neck cancer. Under the entry rules, prior anti-PD-1, anti-PD-L1 or anti-CTLA-4 therapy was allowed, and around 36% had some. Whole-study results and caveats: At 0.1 to 3.0 mg/kg and by week 6, clonal expansion occurred in CD4+ and CD8+ blood T cells.

Data came from immunoSEQ multiplex PCR; TCRdb stores just in-frame clones and leaves some out. The sample shows 73,000 or so clones, 86% of them seen only once. CDR3 length: 13 residues. Germline lookup yields CDR1 MNHEY and CDR2 SMNVEV (reference sequence). With 5 bases removed from V and 2 bases from J, the gap between germline ends came to 9 bases. The clonotype was recovered from an adult with an advanced solid tumor such as melanoma, head and neck, liver or kidney cancer. This specimen was CD4+ or CD8+ T cells sorted from blood, taken in a trial of the OX40 agonist ivuxolimab. The chain carries TRBV27 and TRBJ1-1; D call uncertain. The CDR3 loop reads CASSIRRNTEAFF. In nucleotides, the CDR3 is TGTGCCAGCAGTATCCGAAGAAACACTGAAGCTTTCTTT.